The 2 T cell receptor beta chains reported below all come from one sample, sequenced in a study of T cell repertoires in cytomegalovirus infection. TCRdb re-analysed the reads in MiXCR, keeping a single row per CDR3 protein. Of 800,000 to 950,000 distinct CDR3 sequences listed, roughly 33% are singletons. What these receptors recognize is not known. This material consisted of cultured CD8+ T cells from PBMCs, taken from culture after CMV antigen stimulation. The receptor source for this set is a human donor in good health (CMV status not recorded). Some clones in this sample may be carry-over from other donors' samples.

This clonotype has at least ten counts. The chain couples TRBV6-2 or TRBV6-3 to TRBJ2-2; D is uncertain. The CDR3 runs 13 residues. Per germline, CDR1 MNHEY and CDR2 SVGEGT. V lost 7 bases to trimming and J lost 3 bases, with 9 bases between them. CDR3 loop: CASTHRDTGELFF. DNA of the CDR3: TGTGCCAGCACCCATAGGGACACCGGGGAGCTGTTTTTT.

The chain joins TRBV27 to TRBJ2-7; TRBD1 is a possible D gene (5 bases). The ends were cut back, 3 bases at V and 7 bases at J, with 16 bases in the middle. Germline V gives CDR1 MNHEY, CDR2 SMNVEV (reference sequence). The CDR3 has 14 amino acids. The CDR3 DNA sequence: TGTGCCAGCAGTTTCTCAACAGGTGGAAATGAGCAGTACTTC. Its translation is CASSFSTGGNEQYF.